These 8 T cell receptor beta chains were all obtained from the same sample, sequenced in a study of post-analysis software for immune sequencing data. The study, taken as a whole, reports: With TRBV5-6, TRBV5-1 and TRBV20-1 included, about five TRBV segments were more frequent in patients than in controls.

Unique molecular identifiers were built into the TCR beta cDNA libraries. Via MiXCR, TCRdb re-called the PCR reads, giving one row per CDR3 protein. The table lists approximately 770,000 distinct CDR3 sequences, approximately 44% of them singletons. No antigen is known for these receptors. The specimen sequenced was blood. Every receptor here comes from a girl aged 10 to 17 with multiple sclerosis.

This rearrangement joins TRBV7-9 to TRBJ2-5; a weak D match, TRBD2 (5 bases). This CDR3 spans 11 amino acids. CDR1 is SEHNR, CDR2 FQNEAQ, per germline (reference sequence). Trimming cost V 7 bases and J 11 bases, with 14 bases left between them. The CDR3 nucleotides are TGTGCCAGCACCGACTACACTGAGCAGTACTTC. Translating it yields CASTDYTEQYF.

This clonotype was observed a few times. The CDR3 nucleotides are TGTGCCACCAGTCCTTCCTTGACAGGGTACCAAGAGACCCAGTACTTC. Its translation is CATSPSLTGYQETQYF. The V and J genes are TRBV24-1 and TRBJ2-5; TRBD1 aligns across 7 bases. With V trimmed by 6 bases and J by 0 bases, 9 bases remained unmatched. Per germline, CDR1 KGHDR and CDR2 SFDVKD. The CDR3 has 16 residues.

The chain employs TRBV29-1 and TRBJ2-1, with 15 bases fitting TRBD2. The germline CDR1 and CDR2 sequences are SQVTM and ANQGSEA. J gave up 8 bases and V 4 bases, and 9 bases lay outside the gene matches. The CDR3 contains 16 residues. The CDR3 region is CSVGPGTSGRYDEQFF. The CDR3 DNA reads as TGCAGCGTTGGCCCCGGGACTAGCGGGAGGTACGATGAGCAGTTCTTC.

The V call is TRBV29-1, the J call TRBJ2-2; D not resolved. In germline, CDR1 is SQVTM, CDR2 ANQGSEA. This CDR3 has 15 residues. The ends were cut back, 7 bases at V and 1 base at J, with 16 bases in the middle. CDR3 bases: TGCAGCGCCGCGTTAGGGCCCCAGAACACCGGGGAGCTGTTTTTT. It translates to CSAALGPQNTGELFF.

The V call is TRBV25-1, the J call TRBJ2-5; possible D gene TRBD1, 6 bases. V lost 7 bases and J lost 5, with 17 bases in between. This CDR3 spans 14 amino acids. Germline loops: CDR1 MGHDK, CDR2 SYGVNS. The DNA of the CDR3 is TGTGCCAGCAATCAACAGGGTGTTGCGGAGACCCAGTACTTC. This encodes CASNQQGVAETQYF.

V gene TRBV29-1 combines with J gene TRBJ2-7; D is possibly TRBD1 (6 bases). CDR3 length: 16 residues. The V gene lost 1 base and the J gene lost 0 bases, with 16 bases spanning the gap. Germline V lookup: CDR1 SQVTM, CDR2 ANQGSEA. CDR3 sequence reads: CSVEVLGGRSSYEQYF. The CDR3 DNA follows: TGCAGCGTTGAAGTTCTTGGGGGCCGCAGCTCCTACGAGCAGTACTTC.

The V and J genes are TRBV20-1 and TRBJ1-2, with TRBD1 as a possible D gene (6 bases). Trimming took off 0 bases at V and 4 bases at J, with 27 bases between the two ends. Germline CDR1 reads DFQATT; CDR2 reads SNEGSKA (reference sequence). CDR3 length equals 19 residues. The CDR3 DNA reads as TGCAGTGCTAGAGATCCCCCTTCTCCCGCAGGGGAATTTACCTATGGCTACACCTTC. Protein sequence: CSARDPPSPAGEFTYGYTF.

The chain joins TRBV11-1 to TRBJ2-1, with D possibly matching TRBD2 (6 bases). The V gene lost 2 bases and the J gene lost 10 bases, with 18 bases spanning the gap. The CDR3 runs to 15 residues. Germline-derived CDR1 and CDR2 are SGHAT and FQDESV (reference sequence). The CDR3 reads CASSLQRVGPGEQFF. The CDR3 nucleotides read TGTGCCAGCAGCTTACAGCGGGTGGGCCCCGGAGAGCAGTTCTTC.